The rows below give T cell receptor beta chains drawn from one sample of a study of T cell responses to AZD1222 COVID-19 vaccine. Clones were read by immunoSEQ multiplex PCR, and TCRdb kept only the in-frame ones, dropping some. This sample yields roughly 140,000 clones, of which around nine tenths are seen a single time; roughly 2.9% belongs to the top ten. Specimen: peripheral blood, collected on day 0 of MenACWY control vaccination. The receptors come from an adult in good health. CDR3s include the opening cysteine and the closing phenylalanine or tryptophan. The D gene is left open where the match is weak. Size tells how often a clone was seen (once, few, many) or the class of an expanded clone, and some rows leave it out.

clone_size j_call v_call d_call cdr3_nt cdr3_aa
. TRBJ2-2 TRBV7-7 . TGTGCCAGCAGCGCGGGCCCCGGGGAGCTGTTTTTT CASSAGPGELFF
. TRBJ2-3 TRBV10-1 TRBD2 TGCGCCAGCAGTGAGGCCGGGACTAGCGGGAGAAATACGCAGTATTTT CASSEAGTSGRNTQYF
. TRBJ1-4 TRBV4-1 . TGCGCCAGCAGCCAAGACAGTCAGGAACTGTTTTTT CASSQDSQELFF
once TRBJ2-1 TRBV15 TRBD1 TGTGCCACCAGCGGCGGACAGGGGAACAATGAGCAGTTCTTC CATSGGQGNNEQFF
. TRBJ2-7 TRBV5-1 TRBD1 TGCGCCAGCAGCAAGGACAGGATGAGGGACGAGCAGTACTTC CASSKDRMRDEQYF
. TRBJ1-1 TRBV12-3/TRBV12-4 . TGTGCCAGCAGTCTTCAGGTCAGCGGTGAAGCTTTCTTT CASSLQVSGEAFF
. TRBJ1-5 TRBV19 . TGTGCCAGTAGTACCTCCCACCGGGGCAATCAGCCCCAGCATTTT CASSTSHRGNQPQHF
. TRBJ2-7 TRBV7-3 . TGTGCCAGCAGCCTAGGGCCCACTCCCTACGAGCAGTACTTC CASSLGPTPYEQYF
. TRBJ1-3 TRBV5-6 . TGTGCCAGCAAGGGGCTCAGCTCTGGAAACACCATATATTTT CASKGLSSGNTIYF
. TRBJ2-1 TRBV29-1 . TGCAGCGTTGCACCTGACAATGAGCAGTTCTTC CSVAPDNEQFF
. TRBJ1-2 TRBV5-5 . TGTGCCAGCAGCTTCCAGATGGGAGTTCCCAACTATGGCTACACCTTC CASSFQMGVPNYGYTF
. TRBJ1-2 TRBV14 TRBD1 TGTGCCAGCAGCCCGGGACAGAACCTCTATGGCTACACCTTC CASSPGQNLYGYTF
. TRBJ1-1 TRBV4-1 . TGCGCCAGCAGCCAAGGCCTTGCGGGCCTGAACACTGAAGCTTTCTTT CASSQGLAGLNTEAFF
. TRBJ1-2 TRBV4-1 TRBD1 TGCGCCAGCAGCCAAGCTAGACAGGGGTTGGGGGGCTACACCTTC CASSQARQGLGGYTF
. TRBJ1-3 TRBV9 . TGTGCCAGCAGCGTAGCCGGGGGAAACACCATATATTTT CASSVAGGNTIYF
. TRBJ1-1 TRBV10-1 . TGCGCCAGCAGTCTTGGTCGGAACACTGAAGCTTTCTTT CASSLGRNTEAFF
. TRBJ1-1 TRBV30 . TGTGCCTGGAGTGATCTGGGAACGACTGAAGCTTTCTTT CAWSDLGTTEAFF
once TRBJ1-1 TRBV30 . TGTGCCTGGAGTGGGTCCGGGAGAGAAGCTTTCTTT CAWSGSGREAFF
once TRBJ2-7 TRBV18 . TGTGCCAGCTCACCACTAGACCGGGACTCTACCTACGAGCAGTACTTC CASSPLDRDSTYEQYF
. TRBJ2-2 TRBV5-1 TRBD1 TGCGCCAGCAGCTTGGACAGGGGGTTCTACACCGGGGAGCTGTTTTTT CASSLDRGFYTGELFF
. TRBJ1-1 TRBV5-1 . TGCGCCAGCACCGCGGGCGGGGGGTTGACTGAAGCTTTCTTT CASTAGGGLTEAFF
. TRBJ2-2 TRBV24-1 . TGTGCCACCGAGGGGGTTCAGGCCGGGGAGCTGTTTTTT CATEGVQAGELFF
few TRBJ1-5 TRBV15 . TGTGCCACCAGCAGAAATTCGGGAGATAGAAGACCCCAGCATTTT CATSRNSGDRRPQHF
. TRBJ1-2 TRBV12-3/TRBV12-4 TRBD1 TGTGCCAGCAGTCGACAGGGGGCAGGAGGCTACACCTTC CASSRQGAGGYTF
. TRBJ1-1 TRBV25-1 . TGTGCCAGCAGTGATGGGAGTACCCCTGAAGCTTTCTTT CASSDGSTPEAFF